This TCR beta chain came from a study of T cell responses to AZD1222 COVID-19 vaccine (dated by TCRdb to 2020 to 2023). Regarding the study in general: AZD1222 recipients whose second dose came at about 4 weeks and those whose second dose came at about 12 weeks were combined into one group, since spike-specific TCR depth and breadth did not differ between the two schedules. A total of about 240 trial participants underwent TCR sequencing, of whom roughly 210 received two doses of AZD1222 and around 26 received two doses of the MenACWY control vaccine. Enrollment into the trials was organized by age into subgroups of 18-55, 56-69 and 70-plus years, and those subgroups contained approximately 150, 30 and 60 TCR-sequenced participants, respectively. Results the study describes overall, beyond this receptor: In the small 56-69-year group, the increase in depth fell short of significance, most likely because of low power. Participants were mostly white British, with more females than males. The authors suggested clonal diversity may have been underestimated. Nearly half of unique spike-specific TCRs reportedly recognized epitopes outside regions mutated in the B.1.351 and B.1.1.7 variants. A significant rise in spike-specific TCR breadth and depth was observed after two AZD1222 doses relative to day 0 and relative to MenACWY recipients. The whole spike protein was spanned by vaccine-associated CD4 TCRs, and dominant responses were seen in regions 160-218 and 743-854. Because no day 14 peak-response samples were available, repertoires were characterized only after the peak T cell response. Conclusions about previously exposed vaccinees are limited, since just a handful of AZD1222 recipients were seropositive for SARS-CoV-2 at baseline.

On this clone itself: Its antigen specificity is not known. No much larger clonotype is one base removed from it; base qualities were not supplied.

The CDR3 regions of human TCRbeta chains were analyzed by immunosequencing. As for the original processing: Repertoire TCRs were checked for matches against a reference library of SARS-CoV-2-specific TCRs that had been generated using the MIRA antigen-specificity platform. Breadth was defined as the fraction of unique TCRs that were SARS-CoV-2-associated, and depth was defined as the fraction of total T cells that were SARS-CoV-2-associated. Each spike-specific TCR was assigned to its reactive spike region and to a CD4 or CD8 class using the MIRA data. Log10-transformed breadth and depth values were compared by one-way ANOVA with Sidak's multiple comparisons tests. TCRdb stores this immuneACCESS table with in-frame sequences only. Part of the clones is absent; in the studies checked, under half of the shortfall reflects unresolved V genes, and no reason is known for the rest. Clone size and the V and J calls come from that table; the DNA yielded D and trimming. The sample table holds 99,000 or so clones, of which 93% were seen once. The biggest ten clones account for about 5% of the sample.

V and J are truncated by 4 bases and 3 bases respectively, leaving an intervening sequence of 13 bases. For CDR1 and CDR2, the germline V gene lists ENHRY and SYGVKD. The CDR3 has 14 amino acids, counting the end cysteine and phenylalanine. CDR3 DNA is the only sequence kept; it has 42 bases, read in frame from the first base. This specimen's time point label, interpreted: baseline before first vaccination. Vaccinee samples came from UK trials COV001 and COV002, including a single-blind randomized controlled phase 2/3 trial of AZD1222 (ChAdOx1 nCoV-19) in healthy adults. Trial participant PBMC samples were collected at day 0 and day 28 after the second dose for TCRbeta chain sequencing.

The source material was peripheral blood, sampled on day 0 of AZD1222 vaccination. The rearrangement combines TRBV10-3 with TRBJ2-7, with a weak D call of TRBD2 (6 bases match). The TCR was taken from an adult in good health. This receptor carries the CDR3 CAISARAGYYEQYF. The nucleotides are TGTGCCATCAGTGCTAGGGCGGGGTACTACGAGCAGTACTTC.